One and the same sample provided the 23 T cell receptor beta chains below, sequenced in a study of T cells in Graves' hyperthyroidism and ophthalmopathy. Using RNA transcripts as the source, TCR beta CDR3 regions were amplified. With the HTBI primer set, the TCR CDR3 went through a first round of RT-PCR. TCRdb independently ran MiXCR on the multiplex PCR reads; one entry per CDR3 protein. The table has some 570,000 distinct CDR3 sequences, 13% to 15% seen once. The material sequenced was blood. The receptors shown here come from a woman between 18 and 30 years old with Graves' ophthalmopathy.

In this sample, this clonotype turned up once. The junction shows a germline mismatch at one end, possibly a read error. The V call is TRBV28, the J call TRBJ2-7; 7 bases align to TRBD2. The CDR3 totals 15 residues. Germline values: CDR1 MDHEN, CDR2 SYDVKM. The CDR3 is CATSRPSGSGYEQYF. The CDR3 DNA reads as TGTGCCACCAGTCGCCCTTCGGGTAGCGGGTACGAGCAGTACTTC.

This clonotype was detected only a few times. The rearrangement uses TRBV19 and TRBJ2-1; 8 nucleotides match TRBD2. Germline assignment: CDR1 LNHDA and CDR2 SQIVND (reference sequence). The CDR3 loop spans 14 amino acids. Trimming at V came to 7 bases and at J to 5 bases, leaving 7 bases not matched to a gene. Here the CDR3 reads CASIGREGHNEQFF. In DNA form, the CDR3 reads TGTGCCAGTATTGGTCGGGAGGGCCACAATGAGCAGTTCTTC.

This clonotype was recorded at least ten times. Here the CDR3 DNA reads TGCAGGGGTGCGGCGGGAGGGCCAGGGAGGCAAGAGACCCAGTACTTC. Its translation is CRGAAGGPGRQETQYF. The chain joins TRBV20-1 to TRBJ2-5; 9 bases fit TRBD2. This CDR3 comprises 16 residues. Germline CDR1 DFQATT, CDR2 SNEGSKA (reference sequence).

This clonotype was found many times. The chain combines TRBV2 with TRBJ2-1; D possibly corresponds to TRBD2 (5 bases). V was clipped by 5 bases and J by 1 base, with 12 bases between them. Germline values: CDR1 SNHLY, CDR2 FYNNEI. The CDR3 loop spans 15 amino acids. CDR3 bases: TGTGCCAGCAGTAAGGAGGAGTCTTCCTACAATGAGCAGTTCTTC. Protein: CASSKEESSYNEQFF.

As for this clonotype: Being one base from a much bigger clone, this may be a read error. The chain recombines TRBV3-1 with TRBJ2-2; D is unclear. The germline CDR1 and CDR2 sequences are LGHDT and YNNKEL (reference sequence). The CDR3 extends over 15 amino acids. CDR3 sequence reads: CAGSQDLSYTGELFF. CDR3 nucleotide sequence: TGTGCCGGCAGCCAAGATCTGTCGTACACCGGGGAGCTGTTTTTT.

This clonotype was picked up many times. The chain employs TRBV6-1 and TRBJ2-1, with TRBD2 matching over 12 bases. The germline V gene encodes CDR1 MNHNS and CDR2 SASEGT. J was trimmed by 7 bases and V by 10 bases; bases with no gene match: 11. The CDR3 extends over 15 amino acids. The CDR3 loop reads CATRWLAGGMNEQFF. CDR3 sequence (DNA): TGTGCCACCAGGTGGCTAGCGGGAGGGATGAATGAGCAGTTCTTC.

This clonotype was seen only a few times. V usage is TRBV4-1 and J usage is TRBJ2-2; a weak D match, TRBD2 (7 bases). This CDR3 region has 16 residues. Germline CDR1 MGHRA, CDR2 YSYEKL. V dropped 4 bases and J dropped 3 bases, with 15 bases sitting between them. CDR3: CASSPREGHDTGELFF. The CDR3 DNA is TGCGCCAGCAGCCCCAGGGAGGGACACGACACCGGGGAGCTGTTTTTT.

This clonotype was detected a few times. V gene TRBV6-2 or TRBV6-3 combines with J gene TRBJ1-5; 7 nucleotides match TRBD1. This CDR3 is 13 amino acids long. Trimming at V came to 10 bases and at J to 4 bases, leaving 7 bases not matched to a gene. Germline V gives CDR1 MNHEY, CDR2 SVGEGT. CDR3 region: CATQQGLNQPQHF. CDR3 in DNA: TGTGCCACCCAACAGGGGCTAAATCAGCCCCAGCATTTT.

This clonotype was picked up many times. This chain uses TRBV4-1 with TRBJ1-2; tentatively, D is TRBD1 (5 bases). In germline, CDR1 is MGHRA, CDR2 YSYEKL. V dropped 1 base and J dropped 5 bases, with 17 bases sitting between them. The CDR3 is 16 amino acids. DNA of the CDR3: TGCGCCAGCAGCCAAGGATCCCCCCCAGGGCAGTATGGCTACACCTTC. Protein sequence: CASSQGSPPGQYGYTF.

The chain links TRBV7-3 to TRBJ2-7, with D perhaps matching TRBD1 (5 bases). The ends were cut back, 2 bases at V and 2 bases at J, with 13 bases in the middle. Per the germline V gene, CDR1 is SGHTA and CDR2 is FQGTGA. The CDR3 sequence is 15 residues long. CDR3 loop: CASSLGQGVTYEQYF. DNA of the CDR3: TGTGCCAGCAGCTTAGGGCAGGGTGTAACCTACGAGCAGTACTTC.

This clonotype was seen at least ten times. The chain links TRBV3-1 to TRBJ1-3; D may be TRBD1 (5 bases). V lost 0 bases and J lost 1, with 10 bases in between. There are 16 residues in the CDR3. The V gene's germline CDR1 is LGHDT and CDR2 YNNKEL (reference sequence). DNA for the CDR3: TGTGCCAGCAGCCAAGAGGGGGACGGATCTGGAAACACCATATATTTT. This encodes CASSQEGDGSGNTIYF.

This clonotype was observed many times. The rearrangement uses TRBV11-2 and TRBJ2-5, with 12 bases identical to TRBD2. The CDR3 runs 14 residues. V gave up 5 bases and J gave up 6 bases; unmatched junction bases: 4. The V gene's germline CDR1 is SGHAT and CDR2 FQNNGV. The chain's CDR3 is CASSTTSGRKTQYF. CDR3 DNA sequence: TGTGCCAGCAGCACTACTAGCGGGAGGAAGACCCAGTACTTC.

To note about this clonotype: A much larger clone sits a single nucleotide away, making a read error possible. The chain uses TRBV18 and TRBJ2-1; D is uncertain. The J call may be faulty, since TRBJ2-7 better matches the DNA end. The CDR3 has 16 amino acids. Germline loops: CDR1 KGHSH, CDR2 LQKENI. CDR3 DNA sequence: TGTGCCAGCTCACCACAAGAGCGCGGTTCCTACAATGAGCAGTACTTC. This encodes CASSPQERGSYNEQYF.

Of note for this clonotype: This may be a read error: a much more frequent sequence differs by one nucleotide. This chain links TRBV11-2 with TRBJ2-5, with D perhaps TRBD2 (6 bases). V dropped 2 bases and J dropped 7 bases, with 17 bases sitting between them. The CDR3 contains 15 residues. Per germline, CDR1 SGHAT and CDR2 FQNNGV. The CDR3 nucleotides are TGTGCCAGCAGCTTATTACGGGGTGTGGGGGGGACCCAGTACTTC. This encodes CASSLLRGVGGTQYF.

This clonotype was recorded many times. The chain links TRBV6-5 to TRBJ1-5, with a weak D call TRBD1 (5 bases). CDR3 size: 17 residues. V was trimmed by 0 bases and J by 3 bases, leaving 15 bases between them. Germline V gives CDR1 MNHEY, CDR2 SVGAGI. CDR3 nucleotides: TGTGCCAGCAGTTACTCCCTTCAGGGTAGTGCCAATCAGCCCCAGCATTTT. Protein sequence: CASSYSLQGSANQPQHF.

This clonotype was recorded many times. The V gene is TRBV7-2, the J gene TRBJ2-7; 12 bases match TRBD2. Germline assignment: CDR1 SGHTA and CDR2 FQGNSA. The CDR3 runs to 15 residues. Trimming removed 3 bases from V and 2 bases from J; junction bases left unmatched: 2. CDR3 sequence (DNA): TGTGCCAGCAGCTTTTGGACTAGCGGGACCTACGAGCAGTACTTC. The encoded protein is CASSFWTSGTYEQYF.

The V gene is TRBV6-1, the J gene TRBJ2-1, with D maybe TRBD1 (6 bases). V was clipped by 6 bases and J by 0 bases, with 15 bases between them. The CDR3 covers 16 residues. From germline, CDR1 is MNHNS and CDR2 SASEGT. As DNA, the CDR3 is TGTGCCAGCAGCCGAGGACAGCTTAGCTCCTACAATGAGCAGTTCTTC. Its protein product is CASSRGQLSSYNEQFF.

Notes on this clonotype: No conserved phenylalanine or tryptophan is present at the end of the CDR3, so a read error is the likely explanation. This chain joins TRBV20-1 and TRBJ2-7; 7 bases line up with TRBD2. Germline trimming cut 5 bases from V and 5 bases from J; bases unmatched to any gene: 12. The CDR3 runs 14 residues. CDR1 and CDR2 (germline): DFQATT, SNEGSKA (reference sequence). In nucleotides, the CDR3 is TGCAGTGCTTCCCGACTAGCTTCGCTGAACGAGCAGTACCTC. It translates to CSASRLASLNEQYL.

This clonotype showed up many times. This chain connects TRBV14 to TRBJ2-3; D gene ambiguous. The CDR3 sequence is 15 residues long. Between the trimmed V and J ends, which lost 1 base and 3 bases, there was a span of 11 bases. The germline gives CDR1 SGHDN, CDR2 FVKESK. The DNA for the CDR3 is TGTGCCAGCAGCCAAGGTGTAGCCTTGACAGATACGCAGTATTTT. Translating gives CASSQGVALTDTQYF.

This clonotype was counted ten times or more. CDR3 sequence: CASSPAQTGPYEQYF. Written as DNA, the CDR3 is TGTGCCAGCTCACCGGCGCAGACAGGCCCCTACGAGCAGTACTTC. The chain links TRBV18 to TRBJ2-7; TRBD1 might be the D (6 bases). V lost 3 bases to trimming and J lost 2 bases, with 14 bases between them. The CDR3 length is 15 residues. Germline CDR1 KGHSH, CDR2 LQKENI.

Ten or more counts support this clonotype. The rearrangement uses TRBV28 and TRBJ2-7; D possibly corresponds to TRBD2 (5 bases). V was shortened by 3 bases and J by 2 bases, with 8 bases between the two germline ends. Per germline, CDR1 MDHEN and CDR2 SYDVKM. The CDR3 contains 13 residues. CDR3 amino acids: CASSLGGPYEQYF. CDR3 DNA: TGTGCCAGCAGTTTGGGCGGGCCCTACGAGCAGTACTTC.

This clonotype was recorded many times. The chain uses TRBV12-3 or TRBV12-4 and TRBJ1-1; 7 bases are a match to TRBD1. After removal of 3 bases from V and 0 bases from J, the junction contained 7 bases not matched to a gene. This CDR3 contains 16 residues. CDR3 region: CASSLGTEYLNTEAFF. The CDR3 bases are TGTGCCAGCAGTTTGGGGACAGAGTACTTGAACACTGAAGCTTTCTTT.

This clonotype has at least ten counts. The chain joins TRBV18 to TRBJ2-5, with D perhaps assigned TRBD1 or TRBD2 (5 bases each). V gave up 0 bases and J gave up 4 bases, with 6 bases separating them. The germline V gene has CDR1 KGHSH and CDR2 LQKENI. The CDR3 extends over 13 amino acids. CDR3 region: CASSPPGVETQYF. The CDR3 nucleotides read TGTGCCAGCTCACCACCGGGGGTAGAGACCCAGTACTTC.